These T cell receptor beta chains were read from a single sample in a study of T cells in Graves' hyperthyroidism and ophthalmopathy. TCRdb redid the calling of the multiplex PCR reads with MiXCR, one entry per CDR3 protein. This sample has around 500,000 distinct CDR3 sequences; under 25% occur once, and the top ten carry about half. Material for sequencing was blood. Receptor source: a woman between 65 and 79 years old with Graves' ophthalmopathy. The CDR3 runs from the conserved cysteine through the conserved F or W. A D gene is named only where the DNA matches it firmly. Size is omitted from some rows. Given values are once, few, many or a class for expanded clones.

size	D	J	length	V	CDR3	DNA
.	.	TRBJ2-1	11	TRBV6-2/TRBV6-3	CASSYEGEQFF	TGTGCCAGCAGTTACGAAGGTGAGCAGTTCTTC
few	.	TRBJ2-2	14	TRBV2	CASSRGTSTGELFF	TGTGCCAGCAGCCGGGGGACGAGCACCGGGGAGCTGTTTTTT
few	.	TRBJ1-4	16	TRBV15	CATSRSDRATNEKLFF	TGTGCCACCAGCAGATCAGACCGAGCAACTAATGAAAAACTGTTTTTT
.	TRBD2	TRBJ2-7	18	TRBV5-1	CASSLGSNLLAGVNEQYF	TGCGCCAGCAGCTTGGGATCGAATCTACTAGCGGGAGTTAACGAGCAGTACTTC
.	.	TRBJ2-3	15	TRBV10-3	CAISESSGPEGTQYF	TGTGCCATCAGTGAGTCTTCGGGCCCGGAAGGGACGCAGTATTTT
.	TRBD1	TRBJ2-2	16	TRBV12-5	CASGLWGRGFVGELFF	TGTGCTAGTGGTTTGTGGGGCAGGGGGTTTGTCGGGGAGCTGTTTTTT
many	.	TRBJ1-2	14	TRBV2	CASRGNLGSYGYTF	TGTGCCAGCAGGGGAAACCTTGGCTCCTATGGCTACACCTTC
many	TRBD2	TRBJ2-1	16	TRBV20-1	CSAGGGSGSWYNEQFF	TGCAGTGCTGGGGGGGGAAGCGGGAGTTGGTACAATGAGCAGTTCTTC
few	.	TRBJ1-4	15	TRBV5-8	CASSLKLDTNEKLFF	TGTGCCAGCAGCTTGAAGTTAGATACTAATGAAAAACTGTTTTTT
.	.	TRBJ2-1	13	TRBV11-3	CASSLERNNEQFF	TGTGCCAGCAGCTTAGAACGTAACAATGAGCAGTTCTTC